This record covers a single TCR beta chain. Antigen unknown. This sample is part of a study of blood T cells in healthy people across ages. Overall study findings and caveats: Aged donors had fewer naive CD4+ cells and lower diversity than long-lived donors. Age advanced and TCR beta diversity per million T cells fell, roughly linearly. What prevented conclusive comparison of naive and antigen-experienced cells was that PBMCs were unsorted.

V shed 0 bases and J 3 bases; nucleotides not matched to a gene: 5. The CDR3 loop spans 16 amino acids. Germline V gene sequence: CDR1 SGHTA, CDR2 FQGNSA. Then a second PCR, running roughly 7 to 11 cycles, was carried out with a sample-barcoded 5' primer and a J-beta primer mix. TCRdb re-derived calls from the 5' RACE reads in MiXCR, one entry per CDR3 protein. This table has 1.5 million to 1.8 million distinct CDR3 sequences, 35% to 45% appearing once. Every sample had a minimum of 6.5 million PBMCs isolated. This TCR derives from a woman aged 18-29 years in good health. The chain joins TRBV7-2 to TRBJ1-1, with 9 bases matching TRBD1. The specimen sequenced was blood. The CDR3 loop is CASSLARTGAYTEAFF. The CDR3 bases are TGTGCCAGCAGCTTAGCCCGGACAGGGGCATACACTGAAGCTTTCTTT.